This T cell receptor (beta chain) was sequenced during a study of control samples from healthy donors and cancer patients. The CDR3 extends over 14 amino acids. The germline V gene encodes CDR1 SGHAT and CDR2 FQNNGV. Trimming removed 1 base at V and 6 bases at J, with 12 bases between. Profiling relied on immunoSEQ multiplex PCR, and the TCRdb table lists in-frame clones only, not all of them. This sample has fewer than 200,000 clones, with over 95% found just once. Material: blood. This TCR was sampled from a woman younger than 45 in good health. The rearrangement joins TRBV11-2 to TRBJ1-1; D is ambiguous. CDR3 sequence reads: CASSLGGSAAEAFF. The CDR3 coding sequence is TGTGCCAGCAGCTTAGGTGGTTCGGCGGCTGAAGCTTTCTTT.